This T cell receptor beta chain emerged from a study of cytomegalovirus exposure and HLA in healthy donors. This clone was observed once. What it recognizes is unknown. The germline V and J ends were trimmed by 2 bases and 6 bases, with 11 bases remaining between them. Germline V lookup: CDR1 SNHLY, CDR2 FYNNEI. CDR3 length: 14 amino acids. PCR involved 60 Vbeta and 13 Jbeta primers. TCRdb keeps only in-frame clones here, not all; method: immunoSEQ multiplex PCR. The sample includes 70,000 to 80,000 clones, approximately 82% of them seen just once. Study-level points and caveats: Because they were indistinguishable, some V segments, including TRBV6-2 and TRBV6-3, were excluded. The investigators catalogued 164 TCR beta chains as cytomegalovirus-associated. CMV antigen specificity was confirmed in vitro for three CMV-associated chains. Accurate prediction of most subjects' HLA-A and HLA-B alleles from TCR beta sequences was reported.

V gene TRBV2 combines with J gene TRBJ1-5; D call uncertain. The clonotype originates from a man between 18 and 29 years old in good health and CMV-seronegative. Sequenced material: PBMCs. CDR3 sequence reads: CASSERRPPQPQHF. The CDR3, as DNA: TGTGCCAGCAGTGAAAGGAGGCCCCCTCAGCCCCAGCATTTT.